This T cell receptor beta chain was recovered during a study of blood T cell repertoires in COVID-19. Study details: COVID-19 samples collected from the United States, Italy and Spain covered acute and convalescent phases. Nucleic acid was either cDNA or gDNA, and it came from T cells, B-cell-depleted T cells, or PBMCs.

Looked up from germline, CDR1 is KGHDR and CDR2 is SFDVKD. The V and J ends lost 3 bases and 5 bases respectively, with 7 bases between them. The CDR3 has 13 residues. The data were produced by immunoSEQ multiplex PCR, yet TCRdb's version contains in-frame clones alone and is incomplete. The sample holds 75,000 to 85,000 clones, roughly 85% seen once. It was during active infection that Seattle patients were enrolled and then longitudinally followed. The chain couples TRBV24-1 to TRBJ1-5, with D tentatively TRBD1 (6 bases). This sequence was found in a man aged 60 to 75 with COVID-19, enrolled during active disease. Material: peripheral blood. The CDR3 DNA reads TGTGCCACCAGTGATCGGACAGATCAGCCCCAGCATTTT. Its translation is CATSDRTDQPQHF.